These T cell receptor beta chains were read from a single sample in a study of pediatric ulcerative colitis. TCRdb's copy holds only in-frame clones and misses some; the assay was immunoSEQ multiplex PCR. The sample contains about 64,000 clones, 85% to 90% of which appear only once. Sequencing used blood. The receptors stem from a boy aged 5-17 years with severe ulcerative colitis. CDR3s include the opening cysteine and the closing phenylalanine or tryptophan. The D gene is left open where the match is weak. Part of the rows lack a size; the others show once, few, many or a class for expanded clones.

V gene	J gene	clone size	D gene	CDR3 protein	CDR3 DNA
TRBV10-1	TRBJ2-5	-	TRBD2	CASSESVLAGFAQYF	TGCGCCAGCAGTGAGTCGGTGTTAGCGGGGTTTGCCCAGTACTTC
TRBV15	TRBJ2-1	-	TRBD2	CATSRDGTSGSNEQFF	TGTGCCACCAGCAGAGATGGGACTAGCGGGAGCAATGAGCAGTTCTTC
TRBV10-2	TRBJ1-2	-	TRBD1	CASSDLRDRVLFGYTF	TGCGCCAGCAGTGACCTCCGGGACAGGGTATTATTCGGCTACACCTTC
TRBV11-3	TRBJ2-1	-	-	CASSLGTHNEQFF	TGTGCCAGCAGCTTAGGGACACACAATGAGCAGTTCTTC
TRBV7-2	TRBJ1-2	few	-	CASSFPHQANYGYTF	TGTGCCAGCAGCTTCCCCCACCAAGCTAACTATGGCTACACCTTC
TRBV7-9	TRBJ2-2	few	-	CASSWTDGELFF	TGTGCCAGCAGCTGGACGGACGGGGAGCTGTTTTTT
TRBV6-6	TRBJ2-2	few	-	CASSFTTGELFF	TGTGCCAGCAGCTTCACCACCGGGGAGCTGTTTTTT
TRBV7-9	TRBJ1-2	once	TRBD1	CASSSSPLGQANYGYTF	TGTGCCAGCAGCTCTAGTCCCCTCGGACAGGCTAACTATGGCTACACCTTC
TRBV5-1	TRBJ2-1	-	-	CASSPGYRSNEQFF	TGCGCCAGCAGCCCCGGGTACAGATCAAATGAGCAGTTCTTC
TRBV2	TRBJ1-4	-	-	CASSETGLTNEKLFF	TGTGCCAGCAGTGAGACGGGGTTAACTAATGAAAAACTGTTTTTT
TRBV20-1	TRBJ2-1	once	-	CAVGARNQQFF	TGTGCCGTTGGGGCCCGGAACCAGCAGTTCTTC
TRBV16	TRBJ1-2	-	-	CASSQSFVSTIVSLGYTF	TGTGCCAGCAGCCAATCTTTCGTTTCGACTATCGTTTCGTTGGGCTACACCTTC
TRBV5-4	TRBJ2-3	-	TRBD2	CASSAGLAGGPRSTDTQYF	TGTGCCAGCAGCGCTGGACTAGCGGGAGGGCCGAGGAGTACAGATACGCAGTATTTT
TRBV13	TRBJ1-2	-	TRBD1	CASSLDRGNYGYTF	TGTGCCAGCAGCCTGGACAGGGGTAACTATGGCTACACCTTC
TRBV27	TRBJ1-2	-	TRBD1	CASRPDRGYGYTF	TGTGCCAGCAGACCAGACAGGGGCTATGGCTACACCTTC
TRBV4-1	TRBJ1-1	-	-	CASSFQNTEAFF	TGCGCCAGCAGCTTCCAAAACACTGAAGCTTTCTTT
TRBV29-1	TRBJ2-3	-	-	CSVEAGNQMGVDTQYF	TGCAGCGTTGAAGCGGGAAATCAAATGGGAGTAGATACGCAGTATTTT
TRBV27	TRBJ2-7	-	TRBD2	CASSVTSGSSYEQYF	TGTGCCAGCAGTGTCACTAGCGGGAGCTCCTACGAGCAGTACTTC
TRBV2	TRBJ1-5	-	-	CASSEVGGGAWPQHF	TGTGCCAGCAGTGAGGTCGGCGGCGGGGCTTGGCCCCAGCATTTT
TRBV12-2	TRBJ2-3	-	-	CASREYPGPLKTTDTQYF	TGTGCAAGTCGCGAATATCCGGGACCTTTAAAAACCACAGATACGCAGTATTTT
TRBV10-3	TRBJ1-2	-	-	CASRVPSKEGGYGYTF	TGTGCCAGTCGCGTCCCATCGAAAGAAGGCGGCTATGGCTACACCTTC
TRBV27	TRBJ1-5	-	-	CASSLWGAQPQHF	TGTGCCAGCAGTTTATGGGGGGCACAGCCCCAGCATTTT
TRBV2	TRBJ2-3	-	TRBD2	CASSLSGSGDTQYF	TGTGCCAGCAGTCTAAGCGGGAGTGGAGATACGCAGTATTTT
TRBV7-8	TRBJ2-3	-	-	CASNFRASTDTQYF	TGTGCCAGCAACTTTAGGGCCAGCACAGATACGCAGTATTTT
TRBV29-1	TRBJ1-1	-	-	CSVGAGGNTEAFF	TGCAGCGTTGGGGCAGGAGGGAACACTGAAGCTTTCTTT
TRBV2	TRBJ2-6	-	-	CASSEPSGANVLTF	TGTGCCAGCAGTGAGCCCTCTGGGGCCAACGTCCTGACTTTC
TRBV9	TRBJ2-2	medium-sized	-	CASSPSITGELFF	TGTGCCAGCAGCCCCTCCATCACCGGGGAGCTGTTTTTT
TRBV2	TRBJ1-2	few	-	CAREAGNSNGYTF	TGTGCCAGAGAAGCAGGGAACTCCAATGGCTACACCTTC
TRBV7-6	TRBJ2-2	-	TRBD1	CASSLGSWDRGPGELFF	TGTGCCAGCAGCTTAGGTTCCTGGGACAGGGGGCCCGGGGAGCTGTTTTTT
TRBV7-9	TRBJ1-2	-	-	CASSYSGVRFDGYTF	TGTGCCAGCAGCTACTCGGGGGTAAGGTTTGATGGCTACACCTTC
TRBV11-3	TRBJ2-7	once	-	CASSLVGESYEQYF	TGTGCCAGCAGCTTAGTGGGGGAGTCCTACGAGCAGTACTTC
TRBV29-1	TRBJ2-7	-	-	CSIHGHEQYF	TGCAGCATCCACGGCCACGAGCAGTACTTC
TRBV7-9	TRBJ1-4	-	-	CASSSPTQGINEKLFF	TGTGCCAGCAGCTCCCCGACACAGGGCATTAATGAAAAACTGTTTTTT
TRBV7-2	TRBJ2-6	once	-	CASSLANVLTF	TGTGCCAGCAGCTTAGCCAACGTCCTGACTTTC
TRBV11-3	TRBJ2-1	-	-	CASSLGLAHYNEQFF	TGTGCCAGCAGCTTGGGCTTAGCGCACTACAATGAGCAGTTCTTC
TRBV18	TRBJ1-5	-	-	CASSLGANQPQHF	TGTGCCAGCTCACTAGGGGCCAATCAGCCCCAGCATTTT
TRBV7-6	TRBJ1-2	few	-	CASSLRDGEGGYTF	TGTGCCAGCAGCTTGAGGGACGGCGAGGGTGGCTACACCTTC
TRBV25-1	TRBJ2-3	-	TRBD2	CASSELGGGDTQYF	TGTGCCAGCAGTGAATTGGGCGGGGGGGATACGCAGTATTTT
TRBV10-3	TRBJ2-7	-	-	CAISESGSSYEQYF	TGTGCCATCAGTGAGTCAGGATCATCCTACGAGCAGTACTTC
TRBV15	TRBJ2-4	-	TRBD1	CATSRRQGEFLAKNIQYF	TGTGCCACCAGCAGAAGACAGGGGGAATTTCTAGCCAAAAACATTCAGTACTTC
TRBV10-3	TRBJ2-7	-	-	CAIRGQGEQVDEQYF	TGTGCCATCAGGGGTCAAGGGGAGCAGGTCGACGAGCAGTACTTC
TRBV7-9	TRBJ2-5	-	-	CASSLVPGSETQYF	TGTGCCAGCAGCTTGGTTCCAGGGTCTGAGACCCAGTACTTC
TRBV18	TRBJ1-5	-	TRBD1	CASSPPGTEIVGNQPQHF	TGTGCCAGCTCACCACCTGGGACAGAAATAGTTGGCAATCAGCCCCAGCATTTT
TRBV11-1	TRBJ1-1	once	TRBD1	CASSRGTGGSMNTEAFF	TGTGCCAGCAGCAGAGGGACAGGGGGGTCTATGAACACTGAAGCTTTCTTT
TRBV6-1	TRBJ2-7	few	TRBD2	CASREREYARYEQYF	TGTGCCAGCAGAGAGCGGGAGTACGCTCGCTACGAGCAGTACTTC
TRBV2	TRBJ1-4	-	-	CASSLSEGGEEKLFF	TGTGCCAGCAGTCTTTCTGAGGGGGGGGAAGAAAAACTGTTTTTT
TRBV19	TRBJ2-7	-	TRBD2	CASTLGLAEHYEQYF	TGTGCCAGTACCCTGGGACTAGCGGAACACTACGAGCAGTACTTC
TRBV5-1	TRBJ2-3	-	-	CASSPMVDRLTDTQYF	TGCGCCAGCAGCCCTATGGTCGACAGACTCACAGATACGCAGTATTTT
TRBV25-1	TRBJ2-7	-	-	CASSDPGPTYEQYF	TGTGCCAGCAGTGACCCTGGCCCCACCTACGAGCAGTACTTC
TRBV4-2	TRBJ2-2	-	-	CASSQAPLGTKLANTGELFF	TGTGCCAGCAGCCAAGCCCCCCTCGGGACGAAACTCGCGAACACCGGGGAGCTGTTTTTT
TRBV7-9	TRBJ2-3	-	-	CASSLESYTQYF	TGTGCCAGCAGCTTAGAGTCATATACGCAGTATTTT
TRBV5-1	TRBJ2-5	-	-	CASSLGLGPETQYF	TGCGCCAGCAGCTTGGGCCTAGGTCCTGAGACCCAGTACTTC
TRBV27	TRBJ2-7	-	TRBD2	CASSLGLAEWGYEQYF	TGTGCCAGCAGTTTAGGTCTAGCGGAGTGGGGCTACGAGCAGTACTTC